The sequence of this T cell receptor beta chain was determined in a study of radiotherapy plus CTLA-4 blockade in lung cancer (dated 2018 in TCRdb). Context from the whole study: Among the enrolled patients, under 20% had an objective response, and roughly 30% reached disease control. Overall results and qualifications from the work: The strongest predictors of response were reported to be early dynamic shifts in blood T cell clones along with a rise in serum interferon-beta following radiation. TCR clones derived from tumors expanded in peripheral blood after treatment with radiotherapy and ipilimumab.

The study evaluated CTLA-4 blockade (ipilimumab) given together with focal radiation therapy in patients who had chemo-refractory metastatic non-small-cell lung cancer. The CDR3 contains 15 residues, cysteine and phenylalanine counted. The sequence is cut down to CDR3 DNA, 45 bases in frame from base 1. The germline V gene yields SGHTA for CDR1 and FQGNSA for CDR2. The receptor library was made with the immunoSEQ multiplex PCR assay. TCRdb took over this immuneACCESS table, retaining in-frame rearrangements with V and J assigned. Such tables are incomplete; in checked studies, under half of the missing clones stem from an unresolved V gene, and the remainder is unexplained. The sample yields tens of thousands of clones; approximately 86% were counted once. 16% of the sample comes from the top ten. A note on this clone: Its specific antigen is unknown. An end of the junction does not agree with germline; a read error may underlie this.

This specimen consisted of peripheral blood, obtained from a patient treated with radiotherapy plus ipilimumab. The rearrangement combines TRBV7-2 with TRBJ2-7, and TRBD1 may be the D gene, going by 6 matching bases. The receptor was derived from a human donor with non-small cell lung cancer that progressed on radiotherapy plus ipilimumab. The CDR3: CASRLARTEAYEQYF. The nucleotide sequence reads TGTGCCAGCAGATTAGCCCGGACAGAAGCCTACGAGCAGTACTTC.